The rows below give T cell receptor beta chains drawn from one sample of a study of T cell responses to AZD1222 COVID-19 vaccine. The repertoire was sequenced with immunoSEQ multiplex PCR; TCRdb's copy has only in-frame clones and lacks some. Counted here are around 180,000 clones, less than 95% occurring once; the ten biggest clones make up around 2.9%. This sample comprised peripheral blood, obtained on day 0 of AZD1222 vaccination. The source of these receptors is an adult in good health. Both conserved end residues are part of each CDR3. A D gene is named only where the DNA matches it firmly. Rows give clone size only sometimes, using once, few, many, or a class for an expanded clone.

V gene: TRBV11-2; J gene: TRBJ1-5; clone size: few; CDR3 length: 18; D gene: .; CDR3 DNA: TGTGCCAGCAGCTTAGAAAACAGCCACCCATATAGCAATCAGCCCCAGCATTTT; CDR3 protein: CASSLENSHPYSNQPQHF
V gene: TRBV5-6; J gene: TRBJ2-5; clone size: .; CDR3 length: 17; D gene: TRBD2; CDR3 DNA: TGTGCCAGCAGCCCCCAGCTAGCGGGGGGCAATTGGGAGACCCAGTACTTC; CDR3 protein: CASSPQLAGGNWETQYF
V gene: TRBV19; J gene: TRBJ1-4; clone size: .; CDR3 length: 17; D gene: .; CDR3 DNA: TGTGCCAGCCGGCCGATCGGGACCGCTAGCGAGGGGGAAAAACTGTTTTTT; CDR3 protein: CASRPIGTASEGEKLFF
V gene: TRBV5-1; J gene: TRBJ1-2; clone size: .; CDR3 length: 13; D gene: TRBD1; CDR3 DNA: TGCGCCAGCAATATGGGACAGGGGGACGGCTACACCTTC; CDR3 protein: CASNMGQGDGYTF
V gene: TRBV18; J gene: TRBJ2-7; clone size: .; CDR3 length: 12; D gene: TRBD1; CDR3 DNA: TGTGCCAGCTCATCGACAGGGTACGAGCAGTACTTC; CDR3 protein: CASSSTGYEQYF
V gene: TRBV11-1; J gene: TRBJ2-7; clone size: .; CDR3 length: 13; D gene: TRBD1; CDR3 DNA: TGTGCCAGCACCCGGACAGGGGGCAACGAGCAGTACTTC; CDR3 protein: CASTRTGGNEQYF
V gene: TRBV9; J gene: TRBJ1-1; clone size: .; CDR3 length: 15; D gene: TRBD1; CDR3 DNA: TGTGCCAGCAGCGCCTCCGGGACAGGGAACACTGAAGCTTTCTTT; CDR3 protein: CASSASGTGNTEAFF
V gene: TRBV7-2; J gene: TRBJ2-1; clone size: .; CDR3 length: 16; D gene: .; CDR3 DNA: TGTGCCAGCAGCTTCAGGGGACAAGGAAGGTACAATGAGCAGTTCTTC; CDR3 protein: CASSFRGQGRYNEQFF
V gene: TRBV20-1; J gene: TRBJ2-7; clone size: .; CDR3 length: 13; D gene: .; CDR3 DNA: TGCAGTGCTAGTCGCTGGGGGAGCTACGAGCAGTACTTC; CDR3 protein: CSASRWGSYEQYF
V gene: TRBV7-8; J gene: TRBJ2-7; clone size: .; CDR3 length: 13; D gene: TRBD1; CDR3 DNA: TGTGCCAGCAGCCAGACAGGGGTCTACGAGCAGTACTTC; CDR3 protein: CASSQTGVYEQYF
V gene: TRBV4-2; J gene: TRBJ2-4; clone size: .; CDR3 length: 17; D gene: TRBD2; CDR3 DNA: TGTGCCAGCAGCCAAGAACCGCGGGGGACTAGTGAAAACATTCAGTACTTC; CDR3 protein: CASSQEPRGTSENIQYF
V gene: TRBV6-6; J gene: TRBJ2-2; clone size: .; CDR3 length: 13; D gene: TRBD2; CDR3 DNA: TGTGCCAGCTCCGGGGGGTGGACCGGGGAGCTGTTTTTT; CDR3 protein: CASSGGWTGELFF
V gene: TRBV6-2/TRBV6-3; J gene: TRBJ1-5; clone size: .; CDR3 length: 16; D gene: .; CDR3 DNA: TGTGCCAGCAGTTCTCTACAGGATTTGGGCAATCAGCCCCAGCATTTT; CDR3 protein: CASSSLQDLGNQPQHF
V gene: TRBV19; J gene: TRBJ1-5; clone size: .; CDR3 length: 16; D gene: .; CDR3 DNA: TGTGCCAGTAGTATATGGGTAGGAGGGGGCAATCAGCCCCAGCATTTT; CDR3 protein: CASSIWVGGGNQPQHF
V gene: TRBV7-2; J gene: TRBJ2-7; clone size: .; CDR3 length: 15; D gene: TRBD2; CDR3 DNA: TGTGCCAGCAGCTTAGCGGTAGCGGGGGCCTACGAGCAGTACTTC; CDR3 protein: CASSLAVAGAYEQYF
V gene: TRBV19; J gene: TRBJ1-4; clone size: .; CDR3 length: 13; D gene: TRBD1; CDR3 DNA: TGTGCCAGTGCGGACAGGGCTTTTGAAAAACTGTTTTTT; CDR3 protein: CASADRAFEKLFF
V gene: TRBV6-2/TRBV6-3; J gene: TRBJ1-1; clone size: .; CDR3 length: 14; D gene: .; CDR3 DNA: TGTGCCAGCAGTTGGGGAAACACCGGGACTGAAGCTTTCTTT; CDR3 protein: CASSWGNTGTEAFF
V gene: TRBV27; J gene: TRBJ1-2; clone size: .; CDR3 length: 16; D gene: TRBD1; CDR3 DNA: TGTGCCAGCAGCCGACTCGGGACAGGGGGTTACTATGGCTACACCTTC; CDR3 protein: CASSRLGTGGYYGYTF
V gene: TRBV5-4; J gene: TRBJ2-7; clone size: .; CDR3 length: 13; D gene: .; CDR3 DNA: TGTGCCAGCAGCCTCGTTGCCTCCTACGAGCAGTACTTC; CDR3 protein: CASSLVASYEQYF